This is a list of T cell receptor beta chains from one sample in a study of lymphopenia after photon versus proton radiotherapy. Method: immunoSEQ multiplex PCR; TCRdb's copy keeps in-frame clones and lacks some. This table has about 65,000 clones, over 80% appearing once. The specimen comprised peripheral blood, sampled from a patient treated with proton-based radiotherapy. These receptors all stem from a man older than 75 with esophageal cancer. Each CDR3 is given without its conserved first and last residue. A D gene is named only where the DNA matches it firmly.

ASSMPAGTPTYNEQF,TRBV7-9,TRBD2
ASSYGTGRNTEAF,TRBV7-2,TRBD1
AISGGTSGVPGELF,TRBV10-3,TRBD2
ASSGGRYGYT,TRBV5-1,NA
TSGQELAKNIQY,TRBV6-1,NA
AIGLAGGADTQY,TRBV10-3,TRBD2
AISSRAREQF,TRBV10-3,NA
ASSIVAIRTSTNEKLF,TRBV19,NA
AISGGLAGGQDEQF,TRBV10-3,TRBD2
ASSLNRIARYNEQF,TRBV7-9,NA
ASSPPNRGGNQPQH,TRBV18,NA
ASSQGALRTDTQY,TRBV10-1,TRBD1
AISEATPTGKNGYT,TRBV10-3,TRBD1
ASADYANYGYT,TRBV2,NA
ASSPQTSSGNTIY,TRBV19,NA
ASSSQGALLNQPQH,TRBV7-2,TRBD1
ASSQDALRRAGNTIY,TRBV4-3,NA
ASSIGDRGYT,TRBV19,NA
ASSIQLSRNTIY,TRBV19,NA
ASSLARTSGRSTDTQY,TRBV5-1,TRBD2
ASSHLLGGKATNEKLF,TRBV4-2,NA
ASSESTGAVYEQY,TRBV9,TRBD1
ATSITTAQGGTQY,TRBV15,NA
ASSFSGGAVDTQY,TRBV19,TRBD2
ASSHGTGYYGYT,TRBV7-2,TRBD1
ASGPGGYQVETQY,TRBV27,NA
ASSFTGDSGNTIY,TRBV11-2,NA